This T cell receptor (beta chain) is from a study of blood T cell repertoires in COVID-19. The CDR3 sequence is 12 residues long. Deletions cut 4 bases from V and 8 bases from J, with 12 bases between. Germline V gives CDR1 SQVTM, CDR2 ANQGSEA. Profiled with immunoSEQ multiplex PCR; TCRdb holds only in-frame clones, not every one. The data hold a few hundred thousand clones, with 88% observed a single time. This clonotype originated in a woman aged 55-69 years in a cohort exposed to, infected with or recovered from COVID-19 (not recorded which). This chain connects TRBV29-1 to TRBJ2-1; tentative D call: TRBD2 (6 bases). The sequencing input was PBMCs or T cells enriched from blood (not recorded which). In nucleotides, the CDR3 is TGCAGCGTTGTTGGACTAACCGATGAGCAGTTCTTC. This gives the protein CSVVGLTDEQFF.